Listed below are T cell receptor beta chains from one sample, sequenced in a study of regulatory T cells in long-lasting Graves disease. TCRdb re-derived calls from the multiplex PCR reads in MiXCR, one entry per CDR3 protein. The data hold roughly 400,000 distinct CDR3 sequences, with 15% observed a single time. This sample was shared with a second study, whose subject was T cells in Graves' hyperthyroidism and ophthalmopathy.

The starting material was peripheral blood mononuclear cells (PBMCs), obtained at new diagnosis, from a patient treated with antithyroid drugs. The source is a woman aged 40 to 50 with Graves disease. Each CDR3 is given with its conserved first and last residue. The D gene is left open where the match is weak. Size is omitted from some rows. Given values are once, few, many or a class for expanded clones.

CDR3 DNA: TGTGCCAGCAGTGAAAGACAGAATTTGAACACTGAAGCTTTCTTT
CDR3 protein: CASSERQNLNTEAFF
V gene: TRBV2
J gene: TRBJ1-1
clone size: many
D gene: .

CDR3 DNA: TGCAGTGCTGTTAAACAGAACATGAACACTGAAGCTTTCTTT
CDR3 protein: CSAVKQNMNTEAFF
V gene: TRBV20-1
J gene: TRBJ1-1
clone size: .
D gene: .

CDR3 DNA: TGTGCCAGCAGCCAAGGACTAGCGGGAGGAGTCAATGAGCAGTTCTTC
CDR3 protein: CASSQGLAGGVNEQFF
V gene: TRBV3-1
J gene: TRBJ2-1
clone size: .
D gene: TRBD2

CDR3 DNA: TGCAGTGCTGTAGCACTGAACACCGGGGAGCTGTTTTTT
CDR3 protein: CSAVALNTGELFF
V gene: TRBV20-1
J gene: TRBJ2-2
clone size: .
D gene: .

CDR3 DNA: TGTGCCAGCAGTCCGAGGTCGGGGGCCAGGGGCACAGATACGCAGTATTTT
CDR3 protein: CASSPRSGARGTDTQYF
V gene: TRBV27
J gene: TRBJ2-3
clone size: few
D gene: .

CDR3 DNA: TGTGCCAGCAGGCAGGGCTATGGCTACACCTTC
CDR3 protein: CASRQGYGYTF
V gene: TRBV6-2/TRBV6-3
J gene: TRBJ1-2
clone size: .
D gene: .

CDR3 DNA: TGCGCCAGCAGAAATAGCCGGGGATCTAGCACAGATACGCAGTATTTT
CDR3 protein: CASRNSRGSSTDTQYF
V gene: TRBV5-1
J gene: TRBJ2-3
clone size: few
D gene: .

CDR3 DNA: TGCGCCAGCAGCTTACAACCTGGGACTAGCGGGTACGAGCAGTACTTC
CDR3 protein: CASSLQPGTSGYEQYF
V gene: TRBV5-1
J gene: TRBJ2-7
clone size: many
D gene: TRBD2

CDR3 DNA: TGTGCCAGCAGTCTCGACAGAGTCGAGCAGTACTTC
CDR3 protein: CASSLDRVEQYF
V gene: TRBV6-1
J gene: TRBJ2-7
clone size: many
D gene: .

CDR3 DNA: TGTGCCACCAGCAGAGGGACGGGTGGGGCCTACGAGCAGTACTTC
CDR3 protein: CATSRGTGGAYEQYF
V gene: TRBV15
J gene: TRBJ2-7
clone size: many
D gene: .

CDR3 DNA: TGTGCCAGCAGCTCGGATATCTGGCAAGAGACCCAGTACTTC
CDR3 protein: CASSSDIWQETQYF
V gene: TRBV11-2
J gene: TRBJ2-5
clone size: many
D gene: .

CDR3 DNA: TGTGCCAGCAGCTTGCGGGAAATAGTCACAGATACGCAGTATTTT
CDR3 protein: CASSLREIVTDTQYF
V gene: TRBV11-3
J gene: TRBJ2-3
clone size: .
D gene: .

CDR3 DNA: TGTGCCAGCAGTTTAGACCCCCTGGGCAGCAACTATGGCTACACCTTC
CDR3 protein: CASSLDPLGSNYGYTF
V gene: TRBV28
J gene: TRBJ1-2
clone size: .
D gene: .

CDR3 DNA: TGCAGTGCTAGAGATGTGCGGGGCGGAATGAACACTGAAGCTTTCTTT
CDR3 protein: CSARDVRGGMNTEAFF
V gene: TRBV20-1
J gene: TRBJ1-1
clone size: .
D gene: .

CDR3 DNA: TGTGCCAGCAGTTTCCGCCTGCCGGGGCGCATGGAGACCCAGTACTTC
CDR3 protein: CASSFRLPGRMETQYF
V gene: TRBV27
J gene: TRBJ2-5
clone size: many
D gene: .

CDR3 DNA: TGTGCCAGCAGTGAAGGGGGCAGGTTGGGGGAGACCCAGTACTTC
CDR3 protein: CASSEGGRLGETQYF
V gene: TRBV6-1
J gene: TRBJ2-5
clone size: many
D gene: .

CDR3 DNA: TGTGCCAGCAGTGAAGCGCTTCGCAACTCTCGGCAGTACTTC
CDR3 protein: CASSEALRNSRQYF
V gene: TRBV2
J gene: TRBJ2-7
clone size: many
D gene: .

CDR3 DNA: TGTGCCACCAGCATTCAGACCCTCAGCACAGATACGCAGTATTTT
CDR3 protein: CATSIQTLSTDTQYF
V gene: TRBV15
J gene: TRBJ2-3
clone size: .
D gene: .

CDR3 DNA: TGTGCTAGTGCCGAATCACTAGCGGGAGTCCATACGCAGTATTTT
CDR3 protein: CASAESLAGVHTQYF
V gene: TRBV12-5
J gene: TRBJ2-3
clone size: many
D gene: TRBD2

CDR3 DNA: TGTGCCAGCAGCTTTGGTGCGATCCAGTACTTC
CDR3 protein: CASSFGAIQYF
V gene: TRBV11-2
J gene: TRBJ2-7
clone size: many
D gene: .

CDR3 DNA: TGCAGCGCCTCGGGACAGCTTGAAAAACTGTTTTTT
CDR3 protein: CSASGQLEKLFF
V gene: TRBV29-1
J gene: TRBJ1-4
clone size: many
D gene: TRBD1

CDR3 DNA: TGTGCCAGCAGCTCAAGTGACAGGGTACTTTTATTGAACACTGAAGCTTTCTTT
CDR3 protein: CASSSSDRVLLLNTEAFF
V gene: TRBV28
J gene: TRBJ1-1
clone size: few
D gene: TRBD1

CDR3 DNA: TGCGCCAGCAGCTCGGGGCCCGCAGGGGAGAACACTGAAGCTTTCTTT
CDR3 protein: CASSSGPAGENTEAFF
V gene: TRBV5-1
J gene: TRBJ1-1
clone size: .
D gene: .

CDR3 DNA: TGCAGTGTCAGGAGAGGGACCACAGATACGCAGTATTTT
CDR3 protein: CSVRRGTTDTQYF
V gene: TRBV20-1
J gene: TRBJ2-3
clone size: many
D gene: .

CDR3 DNA: TGTGCCAGCAGTTTGGACAGGAGGAATTCACCCCTCCACTTT
CDR3 protein: CASSLDRRNSPLHF
V gene: TRBV28
J gene: TRBJ1-6
clone size: many
D gene: TRBD1

CDR3 DNA: TGTGCCAGCAGTTACTCGGGGCTACGCGGAGAGACTTACAATGAGCAGTTCTTC
CDR3 protein: CASSYSGLRGETYNEQFF
V gene: TRBV6-2/TRBV6-3
J gene: TRBJ2-1
clone size: many
D gene: .

CDR3 DNA: TGTGCCAGCAGCGACGGGACAGGGGTTAGCACTGAAGCTTTCTTT
CDR3 protein: CASSDGTGVSTEAFF
V gene: TRBV9
J gene: TRBJ1-1
clone size: many
D gene: TRBD1

CDR3 DNA: TGTGCCAGCAGCTTAAGAGGGGAGGAAGACACCGGGGAGCTGTTTTTT
CDR3 protein: CASSLRGEEDTGELFF
V gene: TRBV7-2
J gene: TRBJ2-2
clone size: .
D gene: .

CDR3 DNA: TGCAGTGCCCCAGATCCAGACCGCTATGGCTACACCTTC
CDR3 protein: CSAPDPDRYGYTF
V gene: TRBV20-1
J gene: TRBJ1-2
clone size: .
D gene: .

CDR3 DNA: TGCAGTGCTAGGGAAGACAGGGATGTCTATGGCTACACCTTC
CDR3 protein: CSAREDRDVYGYTF
V gene: TRBV20-1
J gene: TRBJ1-2
clone size: few
D gene: TRBD1

CDR3 DNA: TGTGCCAGCAGCCCCGGGGGTGGGCATGGCTACACCTTC
CDR3 protein: CASSPGGGHGYTF
V gene: TRBV7-2
J gene: TRBJ1-2
clone size: .
D gene: .

CDR3 DNA: TGTGCCAGCAGCGTCCTCCTAGCGGGAGGAGGGGATACGCAGTATTTT
CDR3 protein: CASSVLLAGGGDTQYF
V gene: TRBV9
J gene: TRBJ2-3
clone size: .
D gene: TRBD2

CDR3 DNA: TGCAGCGTCGTAATAGGGGGCCAGAACACTGAAGCTTTCTTT
CDR3 protein: CSVVIGGQNTEAFF
V gene: TRBV29-1
J gene: TRBJ1-1
clone size: few
D gene: TRBD1